These 30 T cell receptor beta chains share one sample of origin, sequenced in a study of blood T cell repertoires in COVID-19. Clones were read by immunoSEQ multiplex PCR, and TCRdb kept only the in-frame ones, dropping some. The sample carries roughly 300,000 clones, 80% to 95% recorded once. Sequences were obtained from PBMCs or T cells enriched from blood (not recorded which). These TCRs come from a woman in her 30s who had recovered from COVID-19.

The J gene is TRBJ1-6, the V gene TRBV28; possibly TRBD1 for D (6 bases). This CDR3 is built from 14 residues. Germline CDR1 is MDHEN and CDR2 is SYDVKM. V lost 10 bases, J lost 8 bases, and 18 bases lay in between. CDR3 DNA: TGTGCCACCCTCCCGGGACACGGATATTCACCCCTCCACTTT. It translates to CATLPGHGYSPLHF.

The chain recombines TRBV28 with TRBJ2-5, with TRBD2 identical over 7 bases. This CDR3 comprises 14 residues. J was trimmed by 7 bases and V by 3 bases; bases with no gene match: 8. Germline CDR1 reads MDHEN; CDR2 reads SYDVKM. CDR3 nucleotide sequence: TGTGCCAGCAGTTTGCAAGGACTAGTGGGGACCCAGTACTTC. It is translated as CASSLQGLVGTQYF. The entire variable domain, with the rest obtained from reference TRBV28 and TRBJ2-5, is as follows: DVKVTQSSRYLVKRTGEKVFLECVQDMDHENMFWYRQDPGLGLRLIYFSYDVKMKEKGDIPEGYSVSREKKERFSLILESASTNQTSMYLCASSLQGLVGTQYFGPGTRLLVL.

In its sample, this clone was seen once. This rearrangement joins TRBV12-5 to TRBJ2-7, with 8 bases identical to TRBD2. Per the germline V gene, CDR1 is LGHNT and CDR2 is FRNRAP. The CDR3 covers 16 residues. Trimming at V came to 7 bases and at J to 6 bases, leaving 17 bases not matched to a gene. The CDR3 here is CASAHSIAGPLVEQYF. Here the CDR3 DNA reads TGTGCTAGTGCTCACTCGATAGCGGGACCGCTCGTCGAGCAGTACTTC.

This chain connects TRBV28 to TRBJ1-2; the D gene is possibly TRBD1 (6 bases). The CDR3 is 16 residues long. The V and J ends lost 8 bases and 4 bases respectively, with 23 bases between them. CDR1 MDHEN and CDR2 SYDVKM come from the germline V gene. CDR3 nucleotide sequence: TGTGCCAGCGGTACTATCGGTCAGGGGAGGGGCTATGGCTACACCTTC. As protein: CASGTIGQGRGYGYTF.

The chain employs TRBV7-9 and TRBJ1-1; D not resolved. The CDR3 runs to 14 residues. The germline V gene encodes CDR1 SEHNR and CDR2 FQNEAQ (reference sequence). V lost 4 bases, J lost 3 bases, and 12 bases lay in between. The DNA for the CDR3 is TGTGCCAGCAGCTATCTAACAGCAGACACTGAAGCTTTCTTT. Translated: CASSYLTADTEAFF.

This clone was recorded once. Here the CDR3 reads CASSPTGDSNQPQHF. CDR3 coding DNA: TGCGCCAGCAGCCCGACAGGGGATAGCAATCAGCCCCAGCATTTT. This chain links TRBV5-1 with TRBJ1-5; 8 nucleotides agree with TRBD1. This CDR3 region has 15 residues. From germline, CDR1 is SGHRS and CDR2 YFSETQ. V was pared by 4 bases and J by 0 bases, with 3 bases of the junction left unmatched.

This chain connects TRBV11-2 to TRBJ2-1; D gene ambiguous. Between the trimmed V and J ends, which lost 4 bases and 8 bases, there was a span of 9 bases. Germline values: CDR1 SGHAT, CDR2 FQNNGV. This CDR3 has 12 amino acids. CDR3 coding DNA: TGTGCCAGCAGCTGGGCCCAGGATGAGCAGTTCTTC. It encodes CASSWAQDEQFF.

This chain connects TRBV28 to TRBJ2-1, with D unclear. The CDR3 is 14 residues long. Germline loops: CDR1 MDHEN, CDR2 SYDVKM. Trimming pared 7 bases from V and 15 bases from J, leaving 25 bases between. DNA of the CDR3: TGTGCCAGCAATTTGCGTGGGCAGACCATCTTACGGTTCTTC. It specifies CASNLRGQTILRFF.

J is TRBJ2-1 and V is TRBV7-3; D gene unclear. Per germline, CDR1 SGHTA and CDR2 FQGTGA. The V end lost 4 bases, the J end lost 9 bases, and 10 bases lay between the germline ends. The CDR3 runs to 12 residues. CDR3 region: CASSSSLSEQFF. CDR3 nucleotide sequence: TGTGCCAGCAGCTCATCATTGAGTGAGCAGTTCTTC.

In this sample, this clone turned up once. J is TRBJ1-4 and V is TRBV28, with TRBD1 as a possible D gene (6 bases). From germline, CDR1 is MDHEN and CDR2 SYDVKM. The CDR3 spans 14 residues. With 0 bases removed from V and 8 bases from J, the gap between germline ends came to 10 bases. CDR3 loop: CASSLWGAGEKLFF. CDR3 nucleotides: TGTGCCAGCAGTTTATGGGGGGCTGGCGAAAAACTGTTTTTT.

The V gene is TRBV19, the J gene TRBJ2-2; TRBD1 might be the D (6 bases). Deletions cut 1 base from V and 0 bases from J, with 6 bases between. The CDR3 is made up of 15 amino acids. Per germline, CDR1 LNHDA and CDR2 SQIVND (reference sequence). CDR3 sequence: CASSIAGANTGELFF. The CDR3, as DNA: TGTGCCAGTAGTATAGCAGGGGCGAACACCGGGGAGCTGTTTTTT.

This CDR3 is CASSPDLKRYGYTF. DNA of the CDR3: TGTGCCAGCAGCCCGGATCTGAAGAGGTATGGCTACACCTTC. This chain uses TRBV28 with TRBJ1-2; unclear D gene. CDR3 length equals 14 residues. V lost 6 bases to trimming and J lost 5 bases, with 16 bases between them. The germline V gene has CDR1 MDHEN and CDR2 SYDVKM.

This rearrangement joins TRBV7-6 to TRBJ2-1; the match to TRBD2 covers 10 bases. The V gene's germline CDR1 is SGHVS and CDR2 FNYEAQ. The CDR3 has 15 amino acids. The ends lost 4 bases at V and 7 bases at J; junction bases unmatched: 7. The CDR3 protein is CASSWLAGEGNEQFF. In DNA form, the CDR3 reads TGTGCCAGCAGCTGGCTAGCGGGAGAGGGGAATGAGCAGTTCTTC.

The CDR3 reads CASSHSGWEGSHEQYF. The CDR3 DNA is TGCGCCAGCAGCCATTCCGGTTGGGAGGGGAGTCACGAGCAGTACTTC. The gene calls are TRBV4-1 and TRBJ2-7, with 7 bases identical to TRBD2. In germline, CDR1 is MGHRA, CDR2 YSYEKL. V trimming: 3 bases; J trimming: 5 bases; junction bases outside the gene matches: 13. The CDR3 extends over 16 amino acids.

This clone was counted between two and nine times. The chain joins TRBV21-1 to TRBJ2-7; the DNA was not used to check the table's D call, TRBD1. TRBV21-1 counts as a pseudogene. The CDR3 consists of 13 residues. The DNA for the CDR3 is TGTGCCAGCAGCCCCCAATTTCCCTACGAGCAGTACTTC. This codes for CASSPQFPYEQYF.

This chain links TRBV7-9 with TRBJ1-2; a weak D match, TRBD1 (5 bases). CDR3 length equals 13 residues. Per the germline V gene, CDR1 is SEHNR and CDR2 is FQNEAQ (reference sequence). Trimming took off 5 bases at V and 4 bases at J, with 11 bases between the two ends. CDR3: CASSLRGTYGYTF. The CDR3 DNA follows: TGTGCCAGCAGCCTACGGGGGACCTATGGCTACACCTTC.

This sequence joins TRBV19 and TRBJ2-7, with D maybe TRBD2 (6 bases). This CDR3 has 12 amino acids. V dropped 7 bases and J dropped 7 bases, with 14 bases sitting between them. CDR1 and CDR2 from the germline V gene are LNHDA and SQIVND (reference sequence). CDR3 residues: CASTSPSGEQYF. The CDR3 DNA follows: TGTGCCAGTACGTCCCCCAGCGGGGAGCAGTACTTC.

The chain couples TRBV11-2 to TRBJ2-1; 8 nucleotides line up with TRBD1. Germline-derived CDR1 and CDR2 are SGHAT and FQNNGV. Trimming at V came to 4 bases and at J to 4 bases, leaving 6 bases not matched to a gene. CDR3 size: 15 residues. The CDR3 DNA follows: TGTGCCAGCAGCTCCTCAGGGGGCGCATACAATGAGCAGTTCTTC. It codes for CASSSSGGAYNEQFF. The complete variable domain, with remaining parts taken from reference TRBV11-2 and TRBJ2-1, reads EAGVAQSPRYKIIEKRQSVAFWCNPISGHATLYWYQQILGQGPKLLIQFQNNGVVDDSQLPKDRFSAERLKGVDSTLKIQPAKLEDSAVYLCASSSSGGAYNEQFFGPGTRLTVL.

The V call is TRBV7-9, the J call TRBJ2-7; D is ambiguous. Germline V gene sequence: CDR1 SEHNR, CDR2 FQNEAQ (reference sequence). V lost 5 bases and J lost 5, with 10 bases in between. There are 12 residues in the CDR3. The CDR3 DNA reads TGTGCCAGCAGCCCCCTGGTAGACGAGCAGTACTTC. It codes for CASSPLVDEQYF.

The rearrangement uses TRBV28 and TRBJ1-2, with D possibly being TRBD1 (6 bases). Looked up from germline, CDR1 is MDHEN and CDR2 is SYDVKM. Deletions cut 3 bases from V and 4 bases from J, with 12 bases between. The CDR3 is made up of 14 amino acids. The CDR3 loop is CASSFSQGVYGYTF. CDR3 DNA sequence: TGTGCCAGCAGTTTTTCACAGGGCGTCTATGGCTACACCTTC.

V gene TRBV6-5 combines with J gene TRBJ1-3; D is possibly TRBD1 (5 bases). The CDR3 length is 15 residues. V lost 6 bases, J lost 0 bases, and 12 bases lay in between. Germline values: CDR1 MNHEY, CDR2 SVGAGI. The CDR3 here is CASRRTPYSGNTIYF. The CDR3 coding sequence is TGTGCCAGCAGACGGACACCCTACTCTGGAAACACCATATATTTT.

The rearrangement joins TRBV12-3 or TRBV12-4 to TRBJ2-1, with a possible D match to TRBD1 (7 bases). Trimming took 8 bases from V and 8 from J, leaving 16 bases between them. The CDR3 is made up of 13 amino acids. CDR3 in amino acids: CASGGTAVYEQFF. In DNA, the CDR3 is TGTGCCAGCGGCGGGACAGCCGTATATGAGCAGTTCTTC.

CDR3 in amino acids: CASSLGGEGYEQYF. The CDR3, as DNA: TGTGCCAGCAGTTTGGGGGGGGAGGGCTACGAGCAGTACTTC. The chain joins TRBV27 to TRBJ2-7; 7 nucleotides line up with TRBD2. The V segment lost 3 bases and the J segment 3 bases; nucleotides outside the gene matches: 5. Per the germline V gene, CDR1 is MNHEY and CDR2 is SMNVEV (reference sequence). The CDR3 is 14 amino acids.

V usage is TRBV13 and J usage is TRBJ2-1, with D hard to call. The CDR3 has 13 residues. Germline lookup yields CDR1 PRHDT and CDR2 FYEKMQ (reference sequence). Trimming took 1 base from V and 9 from J, leaving 10 bases between them. The CDR3 DNA is TGTGCCAGCAGCTTAGACTACGGAAGTGAGCAGTTCTTC. Translation: CASSLDYGSEQFF.

The genes are TRBV3-1 (or the pseudogene TRBV3-2) and TRBJ1-3; D not resolved. Looked up from germline, CDR1 is LGHDT and CDR2 is YNNKEL (reference sequence). The V gene lost 1 base and the J gene lost 0 bases, with 10 bases spanning the gap. This CDR3 has 16 amino acids. CDR3 in DNA: TGTGCCAGCAGCCAAGGTTCGTCGGGCTCTGGAAACACCATATATTTT. Amino acid sequence: CASSQGSSGSGNTIYF.

The V gene is TRBV13, the J gene TRBJ2-7; D remains unclear. CDR3 length: 14 amino acids. Germline loops: CDR1 PRHDT, CDR2 FYEKMQ (reference sequence). The V gene lost 0 bases and the J gene lost 5 bases, with 11 bases spanning the gap. The CDR3 sequence is CASSLGSVAHEQYF. DNA for the CDR3: TGTGCCAGCAGCTTAGGGTCCGTCGCGCACGAGCAGTACTTC.

This chain connects TRBV7-8 to TRBJ2-1, with TRBD2 matching over 8 bases. Germline trimming cut 6 bases from V and 6 bases from J; bases unmatched to any gene: 19. Germline V gives CDR1 SGHVS, CDR2 FQNEAQ. The CDR3 has 18 amino acids. The CDR3 protein is CASSSNLAGRRRPNEQFF. The CDR3 DNA reads TGTGCCAGCAGTTCAAATCTAGCGGGTCGGAGGAGGCCCAATGAGCAGTTCTTC.

The rearrangement uses TRBV5-1 and TRBJ1-4, with TRBD1 matching 8 bases. There are 13 residues in the CDR3. The V segment lost 4 bases and the J segment 6 bases; nucleotides outside the gene matches: 2. Germline CDR1 reads SGHRS; CDR2 reads YFSETQ. The chain's CDR3 is CASSAGQDEKLFF. The CDR3, as DNA: TGCGCCAGCAGCGCGGGACAGGATGAAAAACTGTTTTTT.

V gene TRBV29-1 combines with J gene TRBJ2-3; TRBD2 matches 8 bases. This CDR3 has 16 residues. Trimming cost V 0 bases and J 4 bases; bases outside gene matches: 9. Germline V gene lookup returns CDR1 SQVTM and CDR2 ANQGSEA. In DNA form, the CDR3 reads TGCAGCGTTGAAGAAGGAGCGGGAGTGGGGGCAGATACGCAGTATTTT. It encodes CSVEEGAGVGADTQYF.

This clone has more than one count but fewer than ten. Other DNA sequences in the sample encode the same CDR3. This chain links TRBV18 with TRBJ1-3, with D unresolved. Germline-derived CDR1 and CDR2 are KGHSH and LQKENI. The CDR3 contains 15 residues. The ends were cut back, 0 bases at V and 0 bases at J, with 6 bases in the middle. The CDR3 DNA reads as TGTGCCAGCTCACCACCAGGACTCTCTGGAAACACCATATATTTT. It specifies CASSPPGLSGNTIYF.